A single sample gave rise to the 22 T cell receptor beta chains below, sequenced in a study of blood T cell repertoires in COVID-19. Method: immunoSEQ multiplex PCR; TCRdb's copy keeps in-frame clones and lacks some. The sample lists some 85,000 clones, roughly 74% occurring once. Sequencing used peripheral blood. Source of these receptors: a man in his 70s with COVID-19, enrolled during active disease.

The gene calls are TRBV7-8 and TRBJ2-7; TRBD2 aligns across 7 bases. CDR3 length equals 14 residues. Germline CDR1 reads SGHVS; CDR2 reads FQNEAQ. The junction had 7 bases not matched to a gene; V was cut back by 7 bases and J by 1 base. The CDR3 region is CASTPPGGSYEQYF. The CDR3 DNA sequence: TGTGCCAGCACCCCGCCGGGGGGATCCTACGAGCAGTACTTC.

The chain is built from TRBV21-1 and TRBJ1-2. TRBV21-1 is a recognized pseudogene. This CDR3 is built from 17 residues. The CDR3 coding sequence is TGTGCCAGCAGCAAAGTCGTGTGGGAGGACCCCTTCTGGGGGGGCACCTTC. Residues: CASSKVVWEDPFWGGTF.

This sequence joins TRBV4-3 and TRBJ1-3; 8 bases agree with TRBD1. The trim removed 0 bases at V and 6 bases at J, leaving 4 bases unmatched. Germline CDR1 and CDR2: LGHNA and YSLEER. This CDR3 comprises 15 residues. The CDR3 DNA reads as TGCGCCAGCAGCCAAGAGTCGACAGGGGCAAACACCATATATTTT. Translated, it gives CASSQESTGANTIYF.

This chain links TRBV6-2 or TRBV6-3 with TRBJ1-1, with TRBD1 identical over 7 bases. V trimming: 5 bases; J trimming: 0 bases; junction bases outside the gene matches: 3. CDR3 size: 14 residues. Looked up from germline, CDR1 is MNHEY and CDR2 is SVGEGT. The CDR3 DNA sequence: TGTGCCAGCAGTAGACAGGGTGTGAACACTGAAGCTTTCTTT. Its translation is CASSRQGVNTEAFF.

J is TRBJ2-2 and V is TRBV19; 11 bases are shared with TRBD2. This CDR3 has 16 amino acids. Germline CDR1 reads LNHDA; CDR2 reads SQIVND (reference sequence). With 5 bases clipped from V and 3 bases from J, the junction kept 5 bases outside the gene matches. CDR3 residues: CASSVLAGGYTGELFF. CDR3 bases: TGTGCCAGTAGTGTCCTAGCGGGAGGCTACACCGGGGAGCTGTTTTTT.

V and J are TRBV19 and TRBJ1-2; 12 nucleotides match TRBD1. V lost 7 bases, J lost 6 bases, and 3 bases stayed unmatched. The CDR3 is 13 amino acids. The germline V gene encodes CDR1 LNHDA and CDR2 SQIVND (reference sequence). This CDR3 reads CASMGTGGDGYTF. The CDR3 DNA follows: TGTGCCAGTATGGGGACAGGGGGCGATGGCTACACCTTC.

The chain uses TRBV2 and TRBJ1-1, with a weak D call TRBD1 (5 bases). The CDR3 is made up of 14 amino acids. In germline, CDR1 is SNHLY, CDR2 FYNNEI. The germline V and J ends were trimmed by 8 bases and 6 bases, with 19 bases remaining between them. Here the CDR3 DNA reads TGTGCCAGCTTGAGAACGGCAGGGAGGGCTGAAGCTTTCTTT. As protein: CASLRTAGRAEAFF.

This clone was seen a handful of times. The chain recombines TRBV28 with TRBJ2-3; D not certain. Trimming shortened V by 5 bases and J by 0 bases, and 15 bases separated the two germline ends. The CDR3 totals 16 residues. In germline, CDR1 is MDHEN, CDR2 SYDVKM. CDR3 protein: CASSPSERPSTDTQYF. The CDR3 region has the DNA TGTGCCAGCAGTCCCTCGGAGCGACCCAGCACAGATACGCAGTATTTT.

J is TRBJ2-7 and V is TRBV3-1 (or the pseudogene TRBV3-2); weak D call: TRBD2 (6 bases). Germline V gene sequence: CDR1 LGHDT, CDR2 YNNKEL (reference sequence). Trimming pared 2 bases from V and 6 bases from J, leaving 11 bases between. CDR3 length: 13 amino acids. Written as DNA, the CDR3 is TGTGCCAGCAGCCAATCGGAGGGGAGCGAGCAGTACTTC. This gives the protein CASSQSEGSEQYF.

The chain carries TRBV3-1 (or the pseudogene TRBV3-2) and TRBJ1-2, with a possible D match to TRBD1 (5 bases). Looked up from germline, CDR1 is LGHDT and CDR2 is YNNKEL (reference sequence). The length of the CDR3 is 14 residues. Trimming left V 1 base short and J 6 bases short, with 12 bases between. This chain's CDR3 is CASSQGTGSNGYTF. As DNA, the CDR3 is TGTGCCAGCAGCCAAGGAACAGGTAGTAATGGCTACACCTTC.

The V and J genes are TRBV6-5 and TRBJ1-5, with D perhaps TRBD1 (5 bases). Trimming left V 1 base short and J 6 bases short, with 7 bases between. This CDR3 has 13 residues. Germline CDR1 and CDR2: MNHEY and SVGAGI. CDR3 residues: CASSYYQGQPQHF. CDR3 bases: TGTGCCAGCAGTTACTACCAGGGTCAGCCCCAGCATTTT.

In its sample, this clone was seen a few times. CDR3 residues: CASMWRISYGYTF. As DNA, the CDR3 is TGCGCCAGCATGTGGAGGATTTCCTATGGCTACACCTTC. This chain uses TRBV10-1 with TRBJ1-2, with D unresolved. With 7 bases removed from V and 4 bases from J, the gap between germline ends came to 13 bases. The length of the CDR3 is 13 residues. The germline gives CDR1 WNHNN, CDR2 SYGVQD (reference sequence).

The chain employs TRBV6-2 or TRBV6-3 and TRBJ1-6, with 7 positions matching TRBD1. Trimming at V came to 5 bases and at J to 9 bases, leaving 13 bases not matched to a gene. The CDR3 sequence is 16 residues long. The germline CDR1 and CDR2 sequences are MNHEY and SVGEGT. CDR3 loop: CASSQDRDSSSSPLHF. The CDR3 DNA reads as TGTGCCAGCAGTCAGGACCGGGACAGCAGCTCTTCACCCCTCCACTTT.

J is TRBJ2-5 and V is TRBV29-1, with 9 bases aligning to TRBD2. CDR1 and CDR2 from the germline V gene are SQVTM and ANQGSEA. CDR3 size: 11 residues. CDR3 coding DNA: TGCGCTAGCGGGGCAGGGGAGACCCAGTACTTC. It translates to CASGAGETQYF.

V gene TRBV18 combines with J gene TRBJ1-2; weak D call: TRBD1 (6 bases). Trimming removed 2 bases from V and 5 bases from J, with 15 bases in between. Germline V lookup: CDR1 KGHSH, CDR2 LQKENI. This CDR3 comprises 15 residues. CDR3 protein: CASSPADSKFYGYTF. CDR3 sequence (DNA): TGTGCCAGCTCACCAGCGGACAGCAAGTTTTATGGCTACACCTTC.

Only one count was recorded for this clone. The gene calls are TRBV7-9 and TRBJ1-6, with 11 bases aligning to TRBD1. Germline V lookup: CDR1 SEHNR, CDR2 FQNEAQ (reference sequence). The CDR3 runs to 15 residues. With 5 bases clipped from V and 11 bases from J, the junction kept 8 bases outside the gene matches. DNA for the CDR3: TGTGCCAGCAGCCCAGGGACAGGGGGAGACCCACCCCTCCACTTT. Amino acid sequence: CASSPGTGGDPPLHF.

The chain is built from TRBV27 and TRBJ2-7, with 9 positions matching TRBD1. V trimming: 3 bases; J trimming: 2 bases; junction bases outside the gene matches: 2. The CDR3 sequence is 14 residues long. Germline CDR1 is MNHEY and CDR2 is SMNVEV (reference sequence). The CDR3 sequence is CASSLGQGTYEQYF. The DNA for the CDR3 is TGTGCCAGCAGTTTGGGACAGGGAACCTACGAGCAGTACTTC.

This rearrangement joins TRBV7-9 to TRBJ2-2; TRBD2 matches at 7 bases. This CDR3 comprises 15 residues. Germline-derived CDR1 and CDR2 are SEHNR and FQNEAQ (reference sequence). With 1 base clipped from V and 4 bases from J, the junction kept 3 bases outside the gene matches. CDR3 sequence reads: CASSLGGSATGELFF. The CDR3 DNA reads as TGTGCCAGCAGCTTAGGCGGGAGCGCCACCGGGGAGCTGTTTTTT. Complete variable domain (other parts from reference TRBV7-9 and TRBJ2-2): DTGVSQNPRHKITKRGQNVTFRCDPISEHNRLYWYRQTLGQGPEFLTYFQNEAQLEKSRLLSDRFSAERPKGSFSTLEIQRTEQGDSAMYLCASSLGGSATGELFFGEGSRLTVL.

This clone occurred once. The chain carries TRBV4-3 and TRBJ2-2; the D is unclear. CDR3 length: 13 residues. With 2 bases removed from V and 4 bases from J, the gap between germline ends came to 5 bases. Germline values: CDR1 LGHNA, CDR2 YSLEER. The CDR3 nucleotides read TGCGCCAGCAGCCAATACAGCACCGGGGAGCTGTTTTTT. It is translated as CASSQYSTGELFF.

This chain joins TRBV7-6 and TRBJ2-7; 9 bases map to TRBD1. J gave up 3 bases and V 5 bases, and 8 bases lay outside the gene matches. The germline V gene encodes CDR1 SGHVS and CDR2 FNYEAQ. The CDR3 covers 15 residues. The CDR3 here is CASSRGGTGNYEQYF. DNA for the CDR3: TGTGCCAGCAGCCGGGGTGGGACAGGGAACTACGAGCAGTACTTC.

V is TRBV4-1 and J is TRBJ1-2; 8 positions agree with TRBD1. In germline, CDR1 is MGHRA, CDR2 YSYEKL. This CDR3 comprises 16 residues. With V trimmed by 0 bases and J by 1 base, 4 bases remained unmatched. CDR3 sequence (DNA): TGCGCCAGCAGCCAAGATACAGGGGGTCTTAACTATGGCTACACCTTC. This gives the protein CASSQDTGGLNYGYTF.

This clone was counted only a few times. This chain links TRBV7-6 with TRBJ2-1, with TRBD1 matching 9 bases. Germline values: CDR1 SGHVS, CDR2 FNYEAQ. J lost 4 bases, V lost 5 bases, and 6 bases had no gene match. The CDR3 totals 15 residues. The CDR3 nucleotides read TGTGCCAGCAGCCACCCGGGACAGGGATACAATGAGCAGTTCTTC. Translated, it gives CASSHPGQGYNEQFF.